These T cell receptor beta chains were read from a single sample in a study of blood T cell repertoires in COVID-19. The method was immunoSEQ multiplex PCR; TCRdb's version includes in-frame clones alone and lacks a portion of them. Of around 130,000 clones listed, 75% to 80% are singletons. The source material was peripheral blood. The receptors originated from a human donor in a cohort sampled during active COVID-19. Each CDR3 is given with its conserved first and last residue. The D gene is left open where the match is weak. Clone size is not always given. Where it is, it says once, few, many or a class for expanded clones.

abundance	v_gene	d_gene	j_gene	len	CDR3nt	CDR3aa
NA	TRBV5-4	TRBD2	TRBJ2-3	14	TGTGCCAGCAGCTTGGCCCAGCGGGAGTTTACGCAGTATTTT	CASSLAQREFTQYF
NA	TRBV7-9	NA	TRBJ2-7	13	TGTGCCAGCAGCCTTAGGGGGTCCTACGAGCAGTACTTC	CASSLRGSYEQYF
NA	TRBV5-4	TRBD2	TRBJ2-5	15	TGTGCCAGCAGCTCCCCTGGGGGCGGGGGGGAGACCCAGTACTTC	CASSSPGGGGETQYF
NA	TRBV7-6	TRBD2	TRBJ2-1	14	TGTGCCAGCAGCTTAGTAGCGGGGGGTAATGAGCAGTTCTTC	CASSLVAGGNEQFF
few	TRBV4-1	NA	TRBJ1-6	15	TGCGCCAGCAGCCATGACGGGGGGCAGAGGTCACCCCTCCACTTT	CASSHDGGQRSPLHF
NA	TRBV27	TRBD1	TRBJ1-2	20	TGTGCCAGCAGTACCTGGGACAGGGGAAAGGGTAGGGGATCTAACTATGGCTACACCTTC	CASSTWDRGKGRGSNYGYTF
once	TRBV7-9	TRBD1	TRBJ1-1	14	TGTGCCAGCAGCAACAGGGGCATGAACACTGAAGCTTTCTTT	CASSNRGMNTEAFF
NA	TRBV5-8	TRBD2	TRBJ2-7	19	TGTGCCAGCAGCTTGGCCTTGGGGCTAGCGGGGGATGCCTCCTACGAGCAGTACTTC	CASSLALGLAGDASYEQYF
NA	TRBV6-5	NA	TRBJ2-7	13	TGTGCAACCAACATTGCAGGGGTGGACGAGCAGTACTTC	CATNIAGVDEQYF
NA	TRBV7-8	TRBD2	TRBJ2-5	15	TGTGCCAGCAGCTTAGCGACTAGCGGGGTTGGGACCCAGTACTTC	CASSLATSGVGTQYF
NA	TRBV30	TRBD1	TRBJ1-2	14	TGTGCCCAAACCGGTTCCGGGACAGGGGAAGGCTACACCTTC	CAQTGSGTGEGYTF
NA	TRBV5-4	TRBD1	TRBJ2-7	15	TGTGCCAGCAGCTCTGGACAGGCGAGCTCCTACGAGCAGTACTTC	CASSSGQASSYEQYF
NA	TRBV2	TRBD1	TRBJ1-5	14	TGTGCCAGCAGTGTAACGCAGGGGGATCAGCCCCAGCATTTT	CASSVTQGDQPQHF
NA	TRBV28	NA	TRBJ1-5	14	TGTGCCAGCAGTTTTGGTCAGGGGTCTTGGCCCCAGCATTTT	CASSFGQGSWPQHF
NA	TRBV7-6	TRBD1	TRBJ1-2	15	TGTGCCAGCAGCACCCGGACAGGAGAGATAGGAGGCTACACCTTC	CASSTRTGEIGGYTF
few	TRBV11-2	NA	TRBJ1-1	14	TGTGCCAGCAGCTTAGCCGGACAGAACACTGAAGCTTTCTTT	CASSLAGQNTEAFF
many	TRBV6-1	TRBD1	TRBJ2-2	15	TGTGCCAGCAGTGAACGGACAGGGGACACCGGGGAGCTGTTTTTT	CASSERTGDTGELFF
NA	TRBV6-6	TRBD1	TRBJ2-6	16	TGTGCCGGCGTGCGGGACAGGTACTCTGGGGCCAACGTCCTGACTTTC	CAGVRDRYSGANVLTF
NA	TRBV24-1	TRBD2	TRBJ2-7	13	TGTGCCACCAGTGACCCGGGACTACCCGAGCAGTACTTC	CATSDPGLPEQYF
NA	TRBV19	TRBD2	TRBJ2-7	17	TGTGCCAGTAGTAGCACTAGCGGGGGGGCCGTAACCTACGAGCAGTACTTC	CASSSTSGGAVTYEQYF
NA	TRBV29-1	NA	TRBJ2-4	12	TGCAGCGTTGGTTTCGGGGAGGACATTCAGTACTTC	CSVGFGEDIQYF
once	TRBV28	TRBD2	TRBJ2-1	14	TGTGCCAGCAGCCCTTCAAGCGGGACGGATGAGCAGTTCTTC	CASSPSSGTDEQFF
NA	TRBV19	NA	TRBJ1-2	15	TGTGCCAGTAGTATAATAGCCGGAGGGGACTATGGCTACACCTTC	CASSIIAGGDYGYTF
NA	TRBV28	TRBD2	TRBJ2-7	15	TGTGCCAGCCGATCGGGGGGGGGCTTAGGCTACGAGCAGTACTTC	CASRSGGGLGYEQYF
once	TRBV11-2	NA	TRBJ1-2	14	TGTGCCAGCAGCTTAGATCAAGGGGGCTATGGCTACACCTTC	CASSLDQGGYGYTF
NA	TRBV5-1	NA	TRBJ1-1	15	TGCGCCAGCAGCTCCTACAGGGACCTGAACACTGAAGCTTTCTTT	CASSSYRDLNTEAFF
NA	TRBV5-4	NA	TRBJ1-6	14	TGTGCCAGCAGCTATCAGGGGAGAAATTCACCCCTCCACTTT	CASSYQGRNSPLHF
NA	TRBV3-1/TRBV3-2	NA	TRBJ1-1	15	TGTGCCAGCAGCCAAGAATGGGAGCTGAACACTGAAGCTTTCTTT	CASSQEWELNTEAFF
NA	TRBV11-2	NA	TRBJ2-7	14	TGTGCCAGCAGCTTCATGTCAGGGTCCTACGAGCAGTACTTC	CASSFMSGSYEQYF
NA	TRBV28	TRBD1	TRBJ1-2	12	TGTGCCAGCAGTTCCGGACAGGATGGCTACACCTTC	CASSSGQDGYTF
NA	TRBV6-5	TRBD2	TRBJ2-5	16	TGTGCCAGCAGTTTCTATAGCGGGAGCAGCCAAGAGACCCAGTACTTC	CASSFYSGSSQETQYF
NA	TRBV7-2	NA	TRBJ2-7	15	TGTGCCAGCAGCTTAGTCGGGGGGCGCCCATCCGAGCAGTACTTC	CASSLVGGRPSEQYF
NA	TRBV5-3	NA	TRBJ2-7	16	TGTGCCAGAAGCGCCAAGGGGCAGGGGCCCGGGTACGAGCAGTACTTC	CARSAKGQGPGYEQYF
NA	TRBV11-2	TRBD1	TRBJ1-5	14	TGTGCCAGCAGCAGGGACAGGGTGAATCAGCCCCAGCATTTT	CASSRDRVNQPQHF
NA	TRBV19	TRBD1	TRBJ1-1	16	TGTGCCAGTAGTATATGGGACAGGGGGCCCGAGACTGAAGCTTTCTTT	CASSIWDRGPETEAFF
NA	TRBV5-6	TRBD1	TRBJ1-2	12	TGTGCCAGCAGCTGGACAGGGGGTGGCTACACCTTC	CASSWTGGGYTF
NA	TRBV18	NA	TRBJ1-1	15	TGTGCCAGCTCACCACCTTCCCTGAGGGACACTGAAGCTTTCTTT	CASSPPSLRDTEAFF
NA	TRBV30	TRBD1	TRBJ1-4	18	TGTGCCTGGAGTGCCCCCGGGACAGGGGGCGCCTCTAATGAAAAACTGTTTTTT	CAWSAPGTGGASNEKLFF
few	TRBV7-9	NA	TRBJ2-3	12	TGTGCCATCCTCGGACTCAGAGATACGCAGTATTTT	CAILGLRDTQYF
NA	TRBV7-9	TRBD1	TRBJ1-5	17	TGTGCCAGCAGCTTAGGTGTCGGGACAGAGAGCAATCAGCCCCAGCATTTT	CASSLGVGTESNQPQHF